Included here is one T cell receptor beta chain sequence, with context. Its target is not known. The data belong to a study of cytomegalovirus exposure and HLA in healthy donors. Looking at the study overall: Samples from HLA-typed donors yielded around 79 million unique TCRs in an early data release.

In germline, CDR1 is MNHNY, CDR2 SVGAGI (reference sequence). The CDR3 consists of 13 residues. V was clipped by 5 bases and J by 6 bases; unmatched bases: 7. Points from the study as a whole: In vitro testing confirmed a few CMV-associated chains as specific for CMV antigens. One variant, a missense change in DCLRE1C, was linked in a later analysis to TCR beta V- and J-gene trimming. In a later analysis, roughly 17,000 TCR beta sequences were associated with HLA alleles at 0.05 false discovery rate.

It was with 60 Vbeta and 13 Jbeta primers that the PCR ran. TCRdb keeps only in-frame clones here, not all; method: immunoSEQ multiplex PCR. The sample holds 150,000 to 250,000 clones, approximately 83% seen once. Source material: PBMCs. The receptor comes from a boy between 2 and 10 years old in good health and CMV-seronegative. This chain links TRBV6-6 with TRBJ2-7, with TRBD1 matching over 7 bases. CDR3 nucleotides: TGTGCCAGCAGTGACAGGGAAGGGGCCGAGCAGTACTTC. Translated: CASSDREGAEQYF.